Detailed here is one T cell receptor beta chain. The study ran its PCR with 60 Vbeta and 13 Jbeta primers. The assay was immunoSEQ multiplex PCR, and TCRdb's table has in-frame clones only and misses some. The repertoire holds roughly 120,000 clones, roughly two thirds seen once, with over 6.5% in the top ten. The data were taken from a study of cytomegalovirus exposure and HLA in healthy donors. The CDR3 is made up of 14 amino acids. V gave up 4 bases and J gave up 7 bases; unmatched junction bases: 11. The germline gives CDR1 GTSNPN, CDR2 SVGIG (reference sequence). The chain combines TRBV30 with TRBJ1-2; TRBD1 matches 8 bases. The sequencing sample was made of PBMCs. The receptor comes from a man between 18 and 35 years old in good health and CMV-seropositive. The CDR3 coding sequence is TGTGCCTGGACTCGGACAGGGATCTTAGCTGGCTACACCTTC. This gives the protein CAWTRTGILAGYTF.